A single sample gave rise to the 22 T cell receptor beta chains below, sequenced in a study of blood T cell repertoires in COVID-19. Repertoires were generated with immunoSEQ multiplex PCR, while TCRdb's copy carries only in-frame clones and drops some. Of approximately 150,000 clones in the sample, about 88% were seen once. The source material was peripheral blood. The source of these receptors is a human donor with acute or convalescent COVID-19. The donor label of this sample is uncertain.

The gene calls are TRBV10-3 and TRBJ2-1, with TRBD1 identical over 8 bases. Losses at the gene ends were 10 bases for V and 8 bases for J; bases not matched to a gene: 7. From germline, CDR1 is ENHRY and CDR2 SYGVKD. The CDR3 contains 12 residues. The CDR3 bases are TGTGCCACTCAGGGGGCCGGTGATGAGCAGTTCTTC. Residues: CATQGAGDEQFF.

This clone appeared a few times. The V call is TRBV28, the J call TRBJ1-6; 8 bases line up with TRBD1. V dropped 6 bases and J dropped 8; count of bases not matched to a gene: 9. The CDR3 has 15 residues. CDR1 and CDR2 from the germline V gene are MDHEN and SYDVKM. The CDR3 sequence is CASSTVRGQYSPLHF. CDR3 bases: TGTGCCAGCAGCACGGTCAGGGGGCAATATTCACCCCTCCACTTT.

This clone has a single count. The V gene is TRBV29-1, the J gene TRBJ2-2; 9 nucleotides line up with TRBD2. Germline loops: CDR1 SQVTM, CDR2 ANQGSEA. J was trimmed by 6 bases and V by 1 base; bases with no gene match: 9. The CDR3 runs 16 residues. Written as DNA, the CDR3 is TGCAGCGTTGAAGGATGGAGCGGGGGGCCGCCCGGGGAGCTGTTTTTT. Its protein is CSVEGWSGGPPGELFF.

The DNA of the CDR3 is TGTGCCAGCTCAGGATTCGCAGGGGGCTCTGGGGCCAACGTCCTGACTTTC. This codes for CASSGFAGGSGANVLTF. The chain is built from TRBV18 and TRBJ2-6; 7 positions agree with TRBD1. The V and J ends lost 5 bases and 0 bases, in that order; junction bases with no gene match: 7. The germline V gene encodes CDR1 KGHSH and CDR2 LQKENI. CDR3 length: 17 residues.

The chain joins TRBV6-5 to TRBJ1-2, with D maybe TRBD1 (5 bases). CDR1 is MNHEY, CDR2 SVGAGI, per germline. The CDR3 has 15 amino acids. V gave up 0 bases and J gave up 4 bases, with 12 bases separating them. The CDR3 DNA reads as TGTGCCAGCAGTTACTCCCCTAGGGGAGGCTATGGCTACACCTTC. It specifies CASSYSPRGGYGYTF.

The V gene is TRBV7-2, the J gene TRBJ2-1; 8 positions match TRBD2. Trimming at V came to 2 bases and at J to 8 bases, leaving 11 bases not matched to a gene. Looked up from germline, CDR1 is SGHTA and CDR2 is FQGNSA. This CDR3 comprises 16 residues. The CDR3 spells CASSLTRGVFVYEQFF. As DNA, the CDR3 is TGTGCCAGCAGCTTAACGCGGGGGGTTTTCGTATATGAGCAGTTCTTC. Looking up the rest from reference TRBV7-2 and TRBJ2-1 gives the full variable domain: GAGVSQSPSNKVTEKGKDVELRCDPISGHTALYWYRQSLGQGLEFLIYFQGNSAPDKSGLPSDRFSAERTGGSVSTLTIQRTQQEDSAVYLCASSLTRGVFVYEQFFGPGTRLTVL.

The CDR3 region is CASTLDRKETQYF. CDR3 DNA sequence: TGTGCCAGTACCCTAGACAGGAAAGAGACCCAGTACTTC. This chain joins TRBV19 and TRBJ2-5, with D perhaps TRBD1 (6 bases). The CDR3 covers 13 residues. The V and J ends lost 7 bases and 3 bases respectively, with 12 bases between them. Germline-derived CDR1 and CDR2 are LNHDA and SQIVND (reference sequence). The variable domain in full, completed from reference TRBV19 and TRBJ2-5, reads DGGITQSPKYLFRKEGQNVTLSCEQNLNHDAMYWYRQDPGQGLRLIYYSQIVNDFQKGDIAEGYSVSREKKESFPLTVTSAQKNPTAFYLCASTLDRKETQYFGPGTRLLVL.

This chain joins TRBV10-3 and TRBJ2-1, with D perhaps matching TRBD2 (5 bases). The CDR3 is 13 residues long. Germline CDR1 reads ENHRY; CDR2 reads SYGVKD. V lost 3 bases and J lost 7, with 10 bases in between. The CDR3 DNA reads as TGTGCCATCAGTGATTACAGCGGTAATGAGCAGTTCTTC. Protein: CAISDYSGNEQFF.

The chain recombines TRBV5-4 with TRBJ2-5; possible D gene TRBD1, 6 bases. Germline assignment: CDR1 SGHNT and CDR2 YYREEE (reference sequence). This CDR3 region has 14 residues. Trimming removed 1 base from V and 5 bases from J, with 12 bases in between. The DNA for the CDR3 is TGTGCCAGCAGCTTGCAGGGGTTGGGCGAGACCCAGTACTTC. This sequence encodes CASSLQGLGETQYF.

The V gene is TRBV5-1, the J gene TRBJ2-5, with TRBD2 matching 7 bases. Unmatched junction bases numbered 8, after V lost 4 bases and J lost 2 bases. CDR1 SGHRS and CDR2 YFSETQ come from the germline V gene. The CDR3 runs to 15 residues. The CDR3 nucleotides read TGCGCCAGCAGCCCCCAGACTAGCTGGCAAGAGACCCAGTACTTC. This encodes CASSPQTSWQETQYF.

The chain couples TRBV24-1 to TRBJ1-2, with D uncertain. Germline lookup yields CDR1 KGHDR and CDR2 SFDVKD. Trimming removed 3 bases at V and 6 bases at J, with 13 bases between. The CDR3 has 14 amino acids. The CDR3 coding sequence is TGTGCCACCAGTGATCCGTACGGGGTGGATGGCTACACCTTC. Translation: CATSDPYGVDGYTF.

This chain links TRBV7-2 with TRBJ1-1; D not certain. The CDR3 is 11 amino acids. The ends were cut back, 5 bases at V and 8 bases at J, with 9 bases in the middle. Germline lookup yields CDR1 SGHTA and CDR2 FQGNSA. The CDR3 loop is CASSNRQEAFF. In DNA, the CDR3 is TGTGCCAGCAGCAACCGACAAGAAGCTTTCTTT.

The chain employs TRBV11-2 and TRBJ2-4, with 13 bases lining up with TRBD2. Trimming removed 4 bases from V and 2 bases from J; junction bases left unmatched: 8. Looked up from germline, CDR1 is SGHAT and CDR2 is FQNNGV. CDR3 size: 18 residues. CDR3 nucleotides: TGTGCCAGCAGCTCAGGACTAGCGGGAGATGGGTCCAAAAACATTCAGTACTTC. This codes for CASSSGLAGDGSKNIQYF.

CDR3 amino acids: CASSQGQPSGYTF. CDR3 bases: TGTGCCAGCAGCCAGGGACAGCCGAGTGGCTACACCTTC. V and J are TRBV7-9 and TRBJ1-2, with 7 nucleotides matching TRBD1. CDR3 size: 13 residues. From germline, CDR1 is SEHNR and CDR2 FQNEAQ (reference sequence). V was pared by 5 bases and J by 7 bases, with 7 bases of the junction left unmatched.

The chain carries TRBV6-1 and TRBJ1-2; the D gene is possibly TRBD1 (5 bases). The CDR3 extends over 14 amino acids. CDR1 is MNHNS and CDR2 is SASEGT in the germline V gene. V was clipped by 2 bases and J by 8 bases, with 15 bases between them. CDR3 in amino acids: CASSESRQGGGYTF. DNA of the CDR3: TGTGCCAGCAGTGAATCTCGCCAGGGAGGAGGCTACACCTTC.

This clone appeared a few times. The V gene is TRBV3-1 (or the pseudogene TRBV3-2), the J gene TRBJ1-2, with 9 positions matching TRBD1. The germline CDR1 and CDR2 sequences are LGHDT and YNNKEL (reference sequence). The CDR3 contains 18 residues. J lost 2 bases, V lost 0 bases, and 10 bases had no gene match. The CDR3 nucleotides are TGTGCCAGCAGCCAAGAAAGTGTGGGGACAGGGCCAAACTATGGCTACACCTTC. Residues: CASSQESVGTGPNYGYTF.

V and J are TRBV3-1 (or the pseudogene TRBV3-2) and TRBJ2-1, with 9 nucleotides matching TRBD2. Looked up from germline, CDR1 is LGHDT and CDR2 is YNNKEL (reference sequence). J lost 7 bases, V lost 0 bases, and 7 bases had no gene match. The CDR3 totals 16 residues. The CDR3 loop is CASSQDSGGGANEQFF. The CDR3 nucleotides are TGTGCCAGCAGCCAAGACTCGGGCGGGGGGGCAAATGAGCAGTTCTTC.

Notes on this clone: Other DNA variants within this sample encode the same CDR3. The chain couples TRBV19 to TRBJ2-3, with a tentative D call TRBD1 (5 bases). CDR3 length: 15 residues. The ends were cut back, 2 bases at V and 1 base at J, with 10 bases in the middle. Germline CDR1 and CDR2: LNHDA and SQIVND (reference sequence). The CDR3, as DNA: TGTGCCAGTAGTATAAGGGGCCCCCGCACAGATACGCAGTATTTT. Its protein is CASSIRGPRTDTQYF.

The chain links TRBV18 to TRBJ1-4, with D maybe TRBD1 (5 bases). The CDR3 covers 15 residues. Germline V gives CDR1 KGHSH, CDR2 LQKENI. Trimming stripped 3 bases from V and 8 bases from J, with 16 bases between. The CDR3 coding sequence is TGTGCCAGCTCACCTCTGGCGGGGGTGGAGGAAAAACTGTTTTTT. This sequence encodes CASSPLAGVEEKLFF. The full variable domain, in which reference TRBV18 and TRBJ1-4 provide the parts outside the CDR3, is NAGVMQNPRHLVRRRGQEARLRCSPMKGHSHVYWYRQLPEEGLKFMVYLQKENIIDESGMPKERFSAEFPKEGPSILRIQQVVRGDSAAYFCASSPLAGVEEKLFFGSGTQLSVL.

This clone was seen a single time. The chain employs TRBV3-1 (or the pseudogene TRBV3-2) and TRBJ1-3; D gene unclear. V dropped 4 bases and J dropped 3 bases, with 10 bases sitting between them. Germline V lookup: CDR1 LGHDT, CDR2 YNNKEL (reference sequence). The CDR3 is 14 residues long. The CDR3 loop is CASSLQSYGNTIYF. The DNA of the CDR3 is TGTGCCAGCAGCCTACAGTCATATGGAAACACCATATATTTT.

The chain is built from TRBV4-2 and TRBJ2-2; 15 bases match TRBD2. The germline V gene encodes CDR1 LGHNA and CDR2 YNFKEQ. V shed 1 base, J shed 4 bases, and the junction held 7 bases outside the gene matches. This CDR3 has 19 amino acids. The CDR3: CASSQVGLAGGPGTGELFF. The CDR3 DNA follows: TGTGCCAGCAGCCAAGTAGGACTAGCGGGGGGGCCGGGCACCGGGGAGCTGTTTTTT.

The CDR3 spells CASSYGQYYGYTF. CDR3 coding DNA: TGTGCCAGCAGTTACGGACAGTACTATGGCTACACCTTC. V usage is TRBV6-6 and J usage is TRBJ1-2; possibly TRBD1 for D (6 bases). The V gene lost 2 bases and the J gene lost 3 bases, with 7 bases spanning the gap. Germline V CDR1 and CDR2: MNHNY, SVGAGI (reference sequence). This CDR3 contains 13 residues.